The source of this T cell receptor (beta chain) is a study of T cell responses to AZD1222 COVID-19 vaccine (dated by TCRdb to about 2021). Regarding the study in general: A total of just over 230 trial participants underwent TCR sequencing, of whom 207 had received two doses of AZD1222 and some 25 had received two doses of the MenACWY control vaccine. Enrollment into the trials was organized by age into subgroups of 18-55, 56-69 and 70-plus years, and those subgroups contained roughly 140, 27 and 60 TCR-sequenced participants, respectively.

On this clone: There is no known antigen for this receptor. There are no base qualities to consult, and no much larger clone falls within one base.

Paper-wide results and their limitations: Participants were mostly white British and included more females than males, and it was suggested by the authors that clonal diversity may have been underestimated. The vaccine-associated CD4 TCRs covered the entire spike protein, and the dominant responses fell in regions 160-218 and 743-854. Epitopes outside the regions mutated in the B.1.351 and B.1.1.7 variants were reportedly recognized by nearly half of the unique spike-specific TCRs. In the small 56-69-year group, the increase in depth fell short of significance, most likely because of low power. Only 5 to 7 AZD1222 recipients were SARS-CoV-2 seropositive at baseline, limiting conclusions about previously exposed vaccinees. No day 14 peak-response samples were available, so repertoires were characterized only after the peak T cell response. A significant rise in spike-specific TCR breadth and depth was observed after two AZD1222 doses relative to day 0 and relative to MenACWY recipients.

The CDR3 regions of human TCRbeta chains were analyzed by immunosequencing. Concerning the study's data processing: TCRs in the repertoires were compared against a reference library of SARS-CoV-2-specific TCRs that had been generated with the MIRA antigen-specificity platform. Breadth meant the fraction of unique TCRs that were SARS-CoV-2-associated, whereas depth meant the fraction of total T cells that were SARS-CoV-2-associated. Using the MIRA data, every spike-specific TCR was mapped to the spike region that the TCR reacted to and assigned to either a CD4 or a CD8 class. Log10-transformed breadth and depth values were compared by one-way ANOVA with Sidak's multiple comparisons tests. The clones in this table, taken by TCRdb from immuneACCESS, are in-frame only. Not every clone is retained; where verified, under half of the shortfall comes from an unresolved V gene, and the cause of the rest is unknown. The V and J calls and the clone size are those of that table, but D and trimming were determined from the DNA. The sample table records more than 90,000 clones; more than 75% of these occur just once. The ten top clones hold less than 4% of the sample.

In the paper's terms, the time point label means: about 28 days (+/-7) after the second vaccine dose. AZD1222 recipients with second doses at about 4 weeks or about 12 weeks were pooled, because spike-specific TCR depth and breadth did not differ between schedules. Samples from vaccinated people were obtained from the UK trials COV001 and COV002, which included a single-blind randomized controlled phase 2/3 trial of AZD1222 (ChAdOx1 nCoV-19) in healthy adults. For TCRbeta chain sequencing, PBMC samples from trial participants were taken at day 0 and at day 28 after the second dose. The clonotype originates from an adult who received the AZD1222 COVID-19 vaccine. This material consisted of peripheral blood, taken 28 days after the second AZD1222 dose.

The CDR3 here reads CASSDNTGELFF. The nucleotides are TGTGCCAGCAGTGACAACACCGGGGAGCTGTTTTTT. This chain is built from TRBV6-4 and TRBJ2-2; a confident D gene designation cannot be given. As encoded in the germline V gene, CDR1 is MRHNA while CDR2 is SNTAGT. Deletion took 2 bases off V and 2 bases off J, with a span of 0 bases between the germline ends. There are 12 amino acids in the CDR3, from cysteine to phenylalanine inclusive. Left in the record is the CDR3 DNA by itself, 36 bases read in frame from the first base.